This TCR beta chain was identified during a study of type 1 regulatory T cells. About the study: This in vitro CD4 product, T-allo10, is enriched for Tr1 cells and alloantigen-specific.

The V and J ends lost 7 bases and 0 bases respectively, with 10 bases between them. This CDR3 has 14 amino acids. Germline V CDR1 and CDR2: MNHEY, SVGAGI. As regards this clonotype: Its antigen remains unidentified.

TCRdb re-called the reads with MiXCR, one entry per CDR3 protein. The table includes 68,000 or so distinct CDR3 sequences, about 48% detected once. Findings of the study overall: Tr1 cells had a more restricted TCR repertoire than non-Tr1 cells.

This TCR was sampled from a human donor in good health. The rearrangement links TRBV6-5 to TRBJ1-3; D call uncertain. The specimen was cultured non-Tr1 T cells, either the whole culture or a sorted T cell fraction (not recorded which). Here the CDR3 DNA reads TGTGCCAGCAAGTTGGGCAGCTCTGGAAACACCATATATTTT. Amino acid sequence: CASKLGSSGNTIYF.